These 2 T cell receptor beta chains came from one sample sequenced in a study of OX40 agonist ivuxolimab in advanced cancers. The repertoire was sequenced with immunoSEQ multiplex PCR; TCRdb's copy has only in-frame clones and lacks some. This sample has roughly 63,000 clones, with roughly nine tenths found just once. The material was CD4+ or CD8+ T cells sorted from blood, obtained in a trial of the OX40 agonist ivuxolimab. These receptors originate from an adult with an advanced solid tumor such as melanoma, head and neck, liver or kidney cancer.

V and J are TRBV4-3 and TRBJ2-3, with 8 positions matching TRBD2. V lost 0 bases and J lost 1; bases outside the gene matches: 12. The CDR3 loop spans 19 amino acids. The germline gives CDR1 LGHNA, CDR2 YSLEER. CDR3 DNA: TGCGCCAGCAGCCAAGATTGGGCAAAGGAGCGGGAGCGCACAGATACGCAGTATTTT. It translates to CASSQDWAKERERTDTQYF.

This clone has more than one count but fewer than ten. The chain has TRBV28 and TRBJ1-1; tentative D call: TRBD1 (6 bases). Germline loops: CDR1 MDHEN, CDR2 SYDVKM. This CDR3 has 14 amino acids. V gave up 6 bases and J gave up 1 base, with 12 bases separating them. The DNA of the CDR3 is TGTGCCAGCAGGGCCAGCAGGGGGAACACTGAAGCTTTCTTT. Protein: CASRASRGNTEAFF.